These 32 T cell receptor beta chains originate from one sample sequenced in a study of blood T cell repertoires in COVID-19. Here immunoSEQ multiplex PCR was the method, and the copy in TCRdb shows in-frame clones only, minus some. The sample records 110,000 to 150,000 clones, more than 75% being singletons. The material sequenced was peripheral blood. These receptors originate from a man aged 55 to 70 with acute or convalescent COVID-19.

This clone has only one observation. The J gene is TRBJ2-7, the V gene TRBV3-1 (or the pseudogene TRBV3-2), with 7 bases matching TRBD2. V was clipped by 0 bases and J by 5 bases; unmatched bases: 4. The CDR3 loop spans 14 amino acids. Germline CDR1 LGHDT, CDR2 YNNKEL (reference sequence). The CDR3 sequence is CASSQERGMDEQYF. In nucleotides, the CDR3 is TGTGCCAGCAGCCAAGAGCGGGGGATGGACGAGCAGTACTTC.

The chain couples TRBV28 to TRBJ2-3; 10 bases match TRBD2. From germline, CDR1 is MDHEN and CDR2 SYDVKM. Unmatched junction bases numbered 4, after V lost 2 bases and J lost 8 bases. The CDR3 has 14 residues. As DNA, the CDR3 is TGTGCCAGCAGTTTACTAGCGGGAGTGGTTACGCAGTATTTT. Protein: CASSLLAGVVTQYF. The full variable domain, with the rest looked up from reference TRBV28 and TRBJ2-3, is DVKVTQSSRYLVKRTGEKVFLECVQDMDHENMFWYRQDPGLGLRLIYFSYDVKMKEKGDIPEGYSVSREKKERFSLILESASTNQTSMYLCASSLLAGVVTQYFGPGTRLTVL.

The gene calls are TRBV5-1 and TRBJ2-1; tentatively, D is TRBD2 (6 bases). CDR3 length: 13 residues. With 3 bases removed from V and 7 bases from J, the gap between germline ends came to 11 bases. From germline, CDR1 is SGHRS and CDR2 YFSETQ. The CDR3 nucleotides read TGCGCCAGCAGCTCGGACTACTCAAATGAGCAGTTCTTC. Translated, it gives CASSSDYSNEQFF.

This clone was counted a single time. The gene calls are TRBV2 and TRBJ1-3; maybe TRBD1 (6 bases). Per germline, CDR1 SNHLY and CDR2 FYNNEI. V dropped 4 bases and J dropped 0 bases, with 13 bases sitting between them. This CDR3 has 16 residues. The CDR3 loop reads CASSGGQGLSGNTIYF. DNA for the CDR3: TGTGCCAGCAGTGGGGGGCAGGGCCTCTCTGGAAACACCATATATTTT. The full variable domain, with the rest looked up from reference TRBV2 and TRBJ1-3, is EPEVTQTPSHQVTQMGQEVILRCVPISNHLYFYWYRQILGQKVEFLVSFYNNEISEKSEIFDDQFSVERPDGSNFTLKIRSTKLEDSAMYFCASSGGQGLSGNTIYFGEGSWLTVV.

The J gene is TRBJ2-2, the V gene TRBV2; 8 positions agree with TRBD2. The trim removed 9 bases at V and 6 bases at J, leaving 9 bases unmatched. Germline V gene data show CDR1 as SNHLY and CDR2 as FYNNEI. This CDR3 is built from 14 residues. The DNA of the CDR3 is TGTGCCAGTCGGGGGGGGATTGGCCCCGGGGAGCTGTTTTTT. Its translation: CASRGGIGPGELFF.

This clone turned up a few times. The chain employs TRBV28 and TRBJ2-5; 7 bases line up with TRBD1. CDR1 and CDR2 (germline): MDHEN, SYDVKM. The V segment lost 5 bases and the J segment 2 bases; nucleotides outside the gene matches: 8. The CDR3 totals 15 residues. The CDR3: CASSTYDRAQETQYF. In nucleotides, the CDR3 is TGTGCCAGCAGTACATACGACAGGGCGCAAGAGACCCAGTACTTC.

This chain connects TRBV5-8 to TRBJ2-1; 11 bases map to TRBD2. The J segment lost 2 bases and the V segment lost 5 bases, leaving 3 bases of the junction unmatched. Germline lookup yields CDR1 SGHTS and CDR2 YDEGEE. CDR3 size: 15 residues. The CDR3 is CASSEGLAAYNEQFF. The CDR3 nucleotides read TGTGCCAGCAGTGAGGGACTAGCGGCCTACAATGAGCAGTTCTTC.

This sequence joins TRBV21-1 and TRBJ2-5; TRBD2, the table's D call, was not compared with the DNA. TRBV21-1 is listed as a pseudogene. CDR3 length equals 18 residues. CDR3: CASSKIPRLVTEEGTQYF. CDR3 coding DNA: TGTGCCAGCAGCAAAATCCCTAGACTAGTGACGGAAGAAGGGACCCAGTACTTC.

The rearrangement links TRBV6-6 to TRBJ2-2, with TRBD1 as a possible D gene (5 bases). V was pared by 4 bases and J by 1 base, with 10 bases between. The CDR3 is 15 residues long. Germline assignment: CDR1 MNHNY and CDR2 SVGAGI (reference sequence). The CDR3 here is CASSSHDRNTGELFF. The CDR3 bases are TGTGCCAGCAGTTCACACGACAGGAACACCGGGGAGCTGTTTTTT.

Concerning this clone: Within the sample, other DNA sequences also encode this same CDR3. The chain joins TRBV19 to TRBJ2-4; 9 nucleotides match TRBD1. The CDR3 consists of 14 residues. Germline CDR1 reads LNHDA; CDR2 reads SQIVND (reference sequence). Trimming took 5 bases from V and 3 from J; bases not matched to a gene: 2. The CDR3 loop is CASSATGGKNIQYF. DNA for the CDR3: TGTGCCAGTAGTGCGACAGGGGGCAAAAACATTCAGTACTTC.

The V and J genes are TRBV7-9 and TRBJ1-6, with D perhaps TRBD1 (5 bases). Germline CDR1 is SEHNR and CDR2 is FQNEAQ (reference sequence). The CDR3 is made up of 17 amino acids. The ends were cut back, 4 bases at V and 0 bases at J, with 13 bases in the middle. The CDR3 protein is CASSSEQESSYNSPLHF. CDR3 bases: TGTGCCAGCAGCTCGGAACAGGAAAGCTCCTATAATTCACCCCTCCACTTT.

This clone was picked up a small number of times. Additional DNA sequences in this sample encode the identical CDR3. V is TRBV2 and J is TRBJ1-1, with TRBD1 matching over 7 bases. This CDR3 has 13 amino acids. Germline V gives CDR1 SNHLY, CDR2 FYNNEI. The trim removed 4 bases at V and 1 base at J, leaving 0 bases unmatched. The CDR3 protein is CASSGQGNTEAFF. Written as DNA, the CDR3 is TGTGCCAGCAGTGGACAGGGGAACACTGAAGCTTTCTTT.

The CDR3 nucleotides read TGTGCCTGGAGTGGTAGTTCCGGAAAACTGTTTTTT. Translation: CAWSGSSGKLFF. The chain carries TRBV30 and TRBJ1-4; D uncertain. CDR3 length: 12 amino acids. Per germline, CDR1 GTSNPN and CDR2 SVGIG (reference sequence). Trimming cost V 1 base and J 10 bases, with 10 bases left between them. Together with reference TRBV30 and TRBJ1-4, the CDR3 gives the full variable domain: SQTIHQWPATLVQPVGSPLSLECTVEGTSNPNLYWYRQAAGRGLQLLFYSVGIGQISSEVPQNLSASRPQDRQFILSSKKLLLSDSGFYLCAWSGSSGKLFFGSGTQLSVL.

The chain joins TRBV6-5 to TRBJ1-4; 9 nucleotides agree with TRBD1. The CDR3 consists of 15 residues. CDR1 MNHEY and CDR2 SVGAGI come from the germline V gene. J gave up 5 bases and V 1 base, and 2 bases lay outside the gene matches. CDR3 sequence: CASSYYTGGNEKLFF. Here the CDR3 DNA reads TGTGCCAGCAGTTACTACACAGGGGGCAATGAAAAACTGTTTTTT.

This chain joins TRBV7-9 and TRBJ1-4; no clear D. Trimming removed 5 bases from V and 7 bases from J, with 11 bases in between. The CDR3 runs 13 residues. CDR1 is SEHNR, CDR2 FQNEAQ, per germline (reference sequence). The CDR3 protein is CASSDGGIEKLFF. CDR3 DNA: TGTGCCAGCAGCGATGGAGGGATTGAAAAACTGTTTTTT.

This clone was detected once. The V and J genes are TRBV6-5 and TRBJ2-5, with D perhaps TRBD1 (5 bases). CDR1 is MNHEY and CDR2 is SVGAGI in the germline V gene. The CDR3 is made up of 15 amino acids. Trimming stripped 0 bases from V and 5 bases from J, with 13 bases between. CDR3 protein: CASSYSQRQGETQYF. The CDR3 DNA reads TGTGCCAGCAGTTACTCTCAGCGTCAGGGTGAGACCCAGTACTTC.

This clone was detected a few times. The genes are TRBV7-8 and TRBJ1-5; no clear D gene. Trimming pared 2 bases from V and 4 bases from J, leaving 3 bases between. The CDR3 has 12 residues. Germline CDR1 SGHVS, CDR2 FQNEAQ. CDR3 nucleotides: TGTGCCAGCAGCTTACAGAATCAGCCCCAGCATTTT. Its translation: CASSLQNQPQHF.

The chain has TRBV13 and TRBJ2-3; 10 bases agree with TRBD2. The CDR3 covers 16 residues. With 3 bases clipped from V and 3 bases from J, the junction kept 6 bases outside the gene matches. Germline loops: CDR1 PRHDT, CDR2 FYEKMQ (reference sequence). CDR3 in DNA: TGTGCCAGCAGCTTGACAGCGGGAGGGCAAACAGATACGCAGTATTTT. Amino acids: CASSLTAGGQTDTQYF.

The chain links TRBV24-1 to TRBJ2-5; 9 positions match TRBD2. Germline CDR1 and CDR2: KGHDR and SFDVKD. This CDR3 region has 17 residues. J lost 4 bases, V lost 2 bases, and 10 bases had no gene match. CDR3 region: CATSDYRLAEGAETQYF. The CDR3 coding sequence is TGTGCCACCAGTGATTACCGACTAGCGGAGGGGGCAGAGACCCAGTACTTC.

This CDR3 is CASSSGLLGYTF. Here the CDR3 DNA reads TGTGCCAGCAGTTCAGGACTCCTGGGCTACACCTTC. This chain joins TRBV28 and TRBJ1-2, with D unclear. Between the trimmed V and J ends, which lost 4 bases and 8 bases, there was a span of 11 bases. Germline V gene lookup returns CDR1 MDHEN and CDR2 SYDVKM. The CDR3 is 12 amino acids.

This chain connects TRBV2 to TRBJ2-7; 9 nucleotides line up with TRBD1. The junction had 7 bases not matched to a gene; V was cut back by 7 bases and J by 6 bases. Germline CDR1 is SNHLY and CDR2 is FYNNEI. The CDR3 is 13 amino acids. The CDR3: CASNPTGGAEQYF. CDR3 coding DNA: TGTGCCAGCAATCCGACAGGGGGGGCCGAGCAGTACTTC.

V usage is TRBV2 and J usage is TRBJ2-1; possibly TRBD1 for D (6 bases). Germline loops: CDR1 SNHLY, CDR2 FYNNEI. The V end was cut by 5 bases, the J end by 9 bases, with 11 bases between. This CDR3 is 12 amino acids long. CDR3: CASSWSRGEQFF. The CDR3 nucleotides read TGTGCCAGCAGTTGGAGCAGGGGTGAGCAGTTCTTC.

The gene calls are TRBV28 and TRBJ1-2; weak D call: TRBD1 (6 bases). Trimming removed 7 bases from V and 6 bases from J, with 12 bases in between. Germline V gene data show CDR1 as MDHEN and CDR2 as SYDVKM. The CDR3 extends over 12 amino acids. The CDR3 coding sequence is TGTGCCAGCACCTTAACAGGGAATGGCTACACCTTC. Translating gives CASTLTGNGYTF.

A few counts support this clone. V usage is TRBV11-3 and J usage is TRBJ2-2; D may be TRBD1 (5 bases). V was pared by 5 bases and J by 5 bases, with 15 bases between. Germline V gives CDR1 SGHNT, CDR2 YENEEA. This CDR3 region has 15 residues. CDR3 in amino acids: CASSPQAGRTGELFF. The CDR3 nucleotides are TGTGCCAGCAGCCCACAGGCAGGACGGACCGGGGAGCTGTTTTTT.

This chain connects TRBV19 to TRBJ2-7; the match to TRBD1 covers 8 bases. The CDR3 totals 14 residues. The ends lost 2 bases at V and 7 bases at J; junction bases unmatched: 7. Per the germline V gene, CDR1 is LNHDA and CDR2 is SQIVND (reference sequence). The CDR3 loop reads CASSIQGAPGEQYF. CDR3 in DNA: TGTGCCAGTAGTATACAGGGGGCTCCGGGGGAGCAGTACTTC.

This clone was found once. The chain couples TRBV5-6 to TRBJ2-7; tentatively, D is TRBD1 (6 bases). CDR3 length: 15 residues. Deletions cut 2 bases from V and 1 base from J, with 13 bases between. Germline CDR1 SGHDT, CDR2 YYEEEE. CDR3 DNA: TGTGCCAGCAGCTTTCTCAGGGGAATGTCCTACGAGCAGTACTTC. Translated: CASSFLRGMSYEQYF. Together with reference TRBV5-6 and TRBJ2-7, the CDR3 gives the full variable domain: DAGVTQSPTHLIKTRGQQVTLRCSPKSGHDTVSWYQQALGQGPQFIFQYYEEEERQRGNFPDRFSGHQFPNYSSELNVNALLLGDSALYLCASSFLRGMSYEQYFGPGTRLTVT.

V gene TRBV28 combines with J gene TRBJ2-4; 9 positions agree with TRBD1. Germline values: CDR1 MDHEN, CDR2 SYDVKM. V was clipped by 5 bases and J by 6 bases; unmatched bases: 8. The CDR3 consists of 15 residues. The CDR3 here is CASSLTGGGGNIQYF. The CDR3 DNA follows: TGTGCCAGCAGTCTGACAGGGGGTGGGGGAAACATTCAGTACTTC.

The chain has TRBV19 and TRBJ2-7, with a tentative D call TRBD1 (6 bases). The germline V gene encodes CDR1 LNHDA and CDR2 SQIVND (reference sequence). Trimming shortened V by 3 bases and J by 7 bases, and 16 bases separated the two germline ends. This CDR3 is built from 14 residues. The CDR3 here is CASSIGGRGWEQYF. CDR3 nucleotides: TGTGCCAGTAGTATCGGTGGCAGGGGTTGGGAGCAGTACTTC.

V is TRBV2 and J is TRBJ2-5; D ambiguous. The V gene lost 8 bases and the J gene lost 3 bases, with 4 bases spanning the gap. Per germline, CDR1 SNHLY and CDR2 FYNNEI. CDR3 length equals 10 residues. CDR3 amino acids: CASFKETQYF. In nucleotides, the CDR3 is TGTGCCAGCTTCAAAGAGACCCAGTACTTC.

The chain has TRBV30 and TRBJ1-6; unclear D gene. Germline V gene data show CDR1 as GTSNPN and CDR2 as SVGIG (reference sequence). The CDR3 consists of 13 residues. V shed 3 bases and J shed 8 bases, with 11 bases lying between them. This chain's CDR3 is CAWRSGPHSPLHF. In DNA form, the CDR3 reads TGTGCCTGGAGAAGTGGCCCACATTCACCCCTCCACTTT.

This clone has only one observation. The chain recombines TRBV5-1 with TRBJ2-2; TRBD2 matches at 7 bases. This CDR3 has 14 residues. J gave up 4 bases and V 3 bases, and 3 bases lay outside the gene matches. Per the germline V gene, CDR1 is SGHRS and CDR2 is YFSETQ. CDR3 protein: CASSWGLSTGELFF. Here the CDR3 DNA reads TGCGCCAGCAGCTGGGGACTATCCACCGGGGAGCTGTTTTTT.

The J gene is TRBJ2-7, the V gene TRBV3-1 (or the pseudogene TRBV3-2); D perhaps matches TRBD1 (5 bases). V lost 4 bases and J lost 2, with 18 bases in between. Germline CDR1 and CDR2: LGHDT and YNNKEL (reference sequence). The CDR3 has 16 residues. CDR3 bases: TGTGCCAGCAGCCGAGAAAGACAGACCGGCGCCTACGAGCAGTACTTC. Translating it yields CASSRERQTGAYEQYF.